This T cell receptor beta chain was recorded in a study of human T cells and chemical hapten exposure. About the study: Reading of the patch tests, which applied 0.01% DPC to the upper back, occurred at 6 days. Alopecia areata, totalis and universalis patients, mostly female, were included. Slight volume differences across pooled libraries mainly accounted for varying per-sample TCR yields. The study, taken as a whole, reports: Expanded TCR counts at PT1 were positively correlated with the patch test score.

This clonotype was detected many times. Its specificity is unknown. After removal of 5 bases from V and 2 bases from J, the junction contained 6 bases not matched to a gene. CDR1 and CDR2 (germline): MNHEY, SVGEGT. The CDR3 totals 14 residues. MiXCR, applied by TCRdb to the RACE reads, yields one record per CDR3 protein. The sample holds over 100,000 distinct CDR3 sequences; approximately 8.8% are singletons and the top ten take around 3.1%. Indicated time point: patch test 2, 6 weeks after DPC sensitization. Treatment described: therapeutic diphenylcyclopropenone sensitization with weekly scalp DPC. The sample here was whole blood, taken in connection with sensitization to the hapten diphenylcyclopropenone (DPC). This TCR derives from a woman in her thirties or forties with alopecia areata. Some clones in this sample may be carry-over from other donors' samples. The V gene is TRBV6-2 or TRBV6-3, the J gene TRBJ2-7; 7 nucleotides match TRBD1. The CDR3: CASSDRAGTYEQYF. The DNA of the CDR3 is TGTGCCAGCAGTGACAGGGCGGGTACCTACGAGCAGTACTTC.